The subject of this entry is one TCR beta chain. As yet, its antigen is unknown. Multiplex touch-down PCR amplified TRB using TRB-A and TRB-B pools in one tube. TCRdb reprocessed the multiplex PCR reads and reports one entry per CDR3 protein, with no DNA. The sample has about 12,000 distinct CDR3 sequences, and its top ten clones hold around 2.7%. These data belong to a study of T cell clusters in autoimmune cytopenias. Findings and caveats of the study: TRB repertoire shifts in secondary cytopenia and chronic lymphocytic leukemia mostly reflected lymphoma, not autoimmunity. Physiological T cell clusters of healthy donors were apparently absent in primary autoimmune cytopenia patients. Exclusive TRB clusters were 2.5 to 3.5-fold more numerous in healthy donors than in active autoimmune hepatitis.

Each sample's input was roughly 270 ng genomic DNA, 35,000 to 40,000 genome equivalents. Germline CDR1 ENHRY, CDR2 SYGVKD. The CDR3 loop spans 16 amino acids. This chain joins TRBV10-3 and TRBJ1-5; there is no DNA to check the TCRdb D call of TRBD1. Sequences were obtained from peripheral blood. The TCR was taken from a human donor with an autoimmune cytopenia or autoimmune hepatitis (not recorded which). The chain's CDR3 is CAISENIGQGSQPQHF.